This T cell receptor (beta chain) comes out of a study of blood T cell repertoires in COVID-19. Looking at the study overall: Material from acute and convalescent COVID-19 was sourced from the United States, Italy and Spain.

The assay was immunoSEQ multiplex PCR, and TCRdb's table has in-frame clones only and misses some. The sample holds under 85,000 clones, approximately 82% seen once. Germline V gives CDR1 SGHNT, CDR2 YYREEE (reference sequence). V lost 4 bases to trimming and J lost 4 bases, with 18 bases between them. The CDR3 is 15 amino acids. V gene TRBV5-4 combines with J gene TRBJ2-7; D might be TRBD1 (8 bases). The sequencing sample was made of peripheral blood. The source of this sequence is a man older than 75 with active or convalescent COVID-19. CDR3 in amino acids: CASSGRGTGLYEQYF. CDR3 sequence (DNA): TGTGCCAGCAGCGGGAGGGGGACAGGTCTTTACGAGCAGTACTTC.